This T cell receptor (beta chain) originates from a study of shared clonotypes between healthy human individuals. Findings and caveats of the study: Among donors, the sharing of clonotypes was expected to be influenced by sequencing depth.

Note on this clone: Its antigen is not identified.

Clones were sequenced by immunoSEQ multiplex PCR, and TCRdb holds only the in-frame ones, with some missing. The table has around 2,000,000 clones, about 93% seen once. Cells designated naive CD8 were CD45RO-negative and were positively selected for CCR7, with terminally differentiated effector memory CD45RA+ cells excluded. The trim removed 7 bases at V and 4 bases at J, leaving 11 bases unmatched. Germline loops: CDR1 SGHRS, CDR2 YFSETQ. The CDR3 loop spans 15 amino acids. This sequence joins TRBV5-1 and TRBJ2-1; 7 nucleotides line up with TRBD1. The origin of this receptor is a young man in good health. Some clones in this sample may be carry-over from other donors' samples. The sample was naive CD8+ T cells from PBMCs. CDR3 nucleotide sequence: TGCGCCAGCGTAGCCCCCGGGACAGCTTACAATGAGCAGTTCTTC. This sequence encodes CASVAPGTAYNEQFF. Looking up the rest from reference TRBV5-1 and TRBJ2-1 gives the full variable domain: KAGVTQTPRYLIKTRGQQVTLSCSPISGHRSVSWYQQTPGQGLQFLFEYFSETQRNKGNFPGRFSGRQFSNSRSEMNVSTLELGDSALYLCASVAPGTAYNEQFFGPGTRLTVL.